Listed below are T cell receptor beta chains from one sample, sequenced in a study of T cells after yellow fever vaccination. MiXCR was run by TCRdb on the 5' RACE reads, yielding one entry per CDR3 protein. The sample records 300,000 to 400,000 distinct CDR3 sequences, roughly an eighth being singletons. This sample comprised CD4+ T cells sorted from PBMCs, obtained 15 days after the yellow fever booster vaccination. Receptors originate from a man younger than 35 who received the YFV17D yellow fever vaccine. Both conserved end residues are part of each CDR3. The D gene is left open where the match is weak. Rows give clone size only sometimes, using once, few, many, or a class for an expanded clone.

cdr3_aa	cdr3_nt	clone_size	d_call	v_call	j_call
CASSTRLAGSTDTQYF	TGCGCCAGCAGCACCCGACTAGCGGGGAGCACAGATACGCAGTATTTT	-	TRBD2	TRBV5-1	TRBJ2-3
CASQLGGGTDTQYF	TGTGCCAGCCAATTGGGGGGGGGCACAGATACGCAGTATTTT	few	TRBD2	TRBV2	TRBJ2-3
CASSQAGGQKEQFF	TGTGCCAGCAGCCAAGCGGGAGGCCAGAAGGAGCAGTTCTTC	-	TRBD2	TRBV3-1	TRBJ2-1
CASSLTPTSGGGSDTQYF	TGTGCCAGCAGCCTAACTCCGACTAGCGGGGGGGGGTCAGATACGCAGTATTTT	-	TRBD2	TRBV4-2	TRBJ2-3
CASSLLGVSGNTIYF	TGCGCCAGCAGCTTGCTTGGAGTCTCTGGAAACACCATATATTTT	-	-	TRBV5-1	TRBJ1-3
CASSQTGATGELFF	TGCGCCAGCAGCCAGACAGGGGCCACCGGGGAGCTGTTTTTT	few	TRBD1	TRBV5-1	TRBJ2-2
CASRSTGEETQYF	TGTGCCAGCAGGTCGACAGGGGAAGAGACCCAGTACTTC	-	TRBD1	TRBV7-9	TRBJ2-5
CASSPRNSGNTIYF	TGTGCCAGCAGTCCCCGCAACTCTGGAAACACCATATATTTT	many	-	TRBV7-9	TRBJ1-3
CASSWRSGHGYNEQFF	TGTGCCAGCAGTTGGAGGAGCGGCCACGGTTACAATGAGCAGTTCTTC	-	-	TRBV6-2/TRBV6-3	TRBJ2-1
CASSYQPQETQYF	TGTGCCAGCAGCTACCAACCCCAAGAGACCCAGTACTTC	many	-	TRBV7-2	TRBJ2-5
CASSYPRSFAVYYGYTF	TGTGCCAGCAGTTACCCCAGGAGTTTCGCCGTTTACTATGGCTACACCTTC	-	-	TRBV6-2/TRBV6-3	TRBJ1-2
CASTGLSSNQPQHF	TGTGCCAGCACGGGATTATCTAGCAATCAGCCCCAGCATTTT	-	-	TRBV2	TRBJ1-5
CASSQATGGGETQYF	TGCGCCAGCAGCCAAGCAACGGGGGGCGGGGAGACCCAGTACTTC	-	-	TRBV4-1	TRBJ2-5
CASNQGGGANVLTF	TGCGCCAGCAACCAGGGAGGTGGGGCCAACGTCCTGACTTTC	many	-	TRBV5-1	TRBJ2-6
CASTWERGGSETQYF	TGTGCCAGCACCTGGGAGCGGGGGGGGTCCGAGACCCAGTACTTC	few	TRBD2	TRBV6-5	TRBJ2-5
CASSQEVVAYNEQFF	TGCGCCAGCAGCCAAGAGGTAGTGGCCTACAATGAGCAGTTCTTC	-	-	TRBV4-3	TRBJ2-1
CSVEGAGGGYTF	TGCAGCGTTGAAGGTGCGGGGGGCGGCTACACCTTC	few	-	TRBV29-1	TRBJ1-2
CASTPTGGAGANVLTF	TGTGCCAGTACCCCGACAGGGGGGGCTGGGGCCAACGTCCTGACTTTC	-	TRBD1	TRBV19	TRBJ2-6
CASSPQRGGGNNEQFF	TGTGCCAGCAGCCCACAGCGGGGGGGCGGAAACAATGAGCAGTTCTTC	-	TRBD2	TRBV9	TRBJ2-1
CASSRTDPLGEQFF	TGTGCCAGCTCACGGACGGATCCCCTAGGGGAGCAGTTCTTC	-	-	TRBV18	TRBJ2-1
CASSLISRYNEQFF	TGTGCCAGCAGCCTGATCTCACGGTACAATGAGCAGTTCTTC	few	-	TRBV7-2	TRBJ2-1
CASSTKTRPGFSYNEQFF	TGTGCCAGCAGTACAAAGACCCGCCCGGGGTTCTCCTACAATGAGCAGTTCTTC	-	-	TRBV6-5	TRBJ2-1
CSVEVRVNLTF	TGCAGCGTTGAAGTTAGGGTAAATCTCACCTTC	-	-	TRBV29-1	TRBJ1-2
CATSMGLGAYEQYF	TGTGCCACCAGCATGGGACTAGGTGCCTACGAGCAGTACTTC	-	TRBD2	TRBV15	TRBJ2-7
CASSYSRGHTGELFF	TGTGCCAGCAGTTACTCCAGGGGTCACACCGGGGAGCTGTTTTTT	-	-	TRBV6-6	TRBJ2-2
CASSFGQRADTQYF	TGTGCCAGCAGCTTTGGACAGAGGGCAGATACGCAGTATTTT	few	-	TRBV7-8	TRBJ2-3
CASSFDRSEGSPLHF	TGCGCCAGCAGCTTCGACAGGTCCGAGGGTTCACCCCTCCACTTT	-	-	TRBV5-1	TRBJ1-6
CASSLTGTTDTGELFF	TGCGCCAGCAGCCTAACCGGGACCACGGACACCGGGGAGCTGTTTTTT	-	-	TRBV4-1	TRBJ2-2
CATAGLSYNEQFF	TGTGCCACCGCGGGCCTCTCCTACAATGAGCAGTTCTTC	few	-	TRBV24-1	TRBJ2-1
CASRGTGGVGYTF	TGTGCCAGCAGGGGGACGGGCGGGGTAGGCTACACCTTC	few	-	TRBV2	TRBJ1-2
CASSLVGDLYTDTQYF	TGCGCCAGCAGCTTGGTTGGGGATCTCTACACAGATACGCAGTATTTT	-	-	TRBV5-1	TRBJ2-3
CATSRVGGWETQYF	TGTGCCACCAGCAGAGTCGGGGGGTGGGAGACCCAGTACTTC	many	TRBD2	TRBV15	TRBJ2-5
CASSKFGGGFTDTQYF	TGTGCCAGCAGCAAATTTGGAGGGGGCTTCACAGATACGCAGTATTTT	-	-	TRBV7-9	TRBJ2-3
CASSPRRNEQFF	TGTGCCAGCAGCCCCCGGCGTAATGAGCAGTTCTTC	-	-	TRBV7-9	TRBJ2-1
CASSLVAEAFF	TGTGCCAGCAGCTTAGTCGCCGAAGCTTTCTTT	many	-	TRBV11-2	TRBJ1-1
CASSFYRDSKNSPLHF	TGCGCCAGCAGCTTCTACCGGGACAGCAAAAATTCACCCCTCCACTTT	-	TRBD1	TRBV5-1	TRBJ1-6
CASSLNSGGSNTGELFF	TGTGCCAGCAGCTTAAATAGCGGGGGGTCGAATACCGGGGAGCTGTTTTTT	few	TRBD2	TRBV7-3	TRBJ2-2
CASSSLPPVWQETQYF	TGTGCCAGCAGTTCCCTACCTCCGGTTTGGCAAGAGACCCAGTACTTC	-	-	TRBV27	TRBJ2-5
CASSVGTSGGLDTQYF	TGCGCCAGCAGCGTCGGGACTAGCGGGGGCCTGGATACGCAGTATTTT	-	TRBD2	TRBV5-1	TRBJ2-3
CASSLPIREKHGPLAKNIQYF	TGCGCCAGCAGCTTACCAATCCGGGAGAAGCATGGTCCCTTAGCCAAAAACATTCAGTACTTC	-	-	TRBV5-1	TRBJ2-4
CATSPSGGMNTEAFF	TGCGCCACCTCCCCCTCCGGGGGTATGAACACTGAAGCTTTCTTT	-	-	TRBV5-1	TRBJ1-1
CASSLVRGHQPQHF	TGCGCCAGCAGTTTAGTAAGGGGGCATCAGCCCCAGCATTTT	few	TRBD1	TRBV5-1	TRBJ1-5